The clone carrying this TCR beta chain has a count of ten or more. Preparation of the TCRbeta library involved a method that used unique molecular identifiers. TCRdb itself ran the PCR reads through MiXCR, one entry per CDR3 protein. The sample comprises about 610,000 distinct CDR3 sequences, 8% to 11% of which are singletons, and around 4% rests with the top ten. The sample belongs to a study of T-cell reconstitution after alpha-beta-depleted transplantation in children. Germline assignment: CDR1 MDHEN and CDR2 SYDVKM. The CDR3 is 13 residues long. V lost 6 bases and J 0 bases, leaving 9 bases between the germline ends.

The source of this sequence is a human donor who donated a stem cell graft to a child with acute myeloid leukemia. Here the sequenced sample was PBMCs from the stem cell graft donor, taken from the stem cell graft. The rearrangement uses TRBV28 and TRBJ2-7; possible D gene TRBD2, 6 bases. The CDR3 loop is CASRGTGSYEQYF. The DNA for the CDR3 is TGTGCCAGCAGGGGGACTGGCTCCTACGAGCAGTACTTC.